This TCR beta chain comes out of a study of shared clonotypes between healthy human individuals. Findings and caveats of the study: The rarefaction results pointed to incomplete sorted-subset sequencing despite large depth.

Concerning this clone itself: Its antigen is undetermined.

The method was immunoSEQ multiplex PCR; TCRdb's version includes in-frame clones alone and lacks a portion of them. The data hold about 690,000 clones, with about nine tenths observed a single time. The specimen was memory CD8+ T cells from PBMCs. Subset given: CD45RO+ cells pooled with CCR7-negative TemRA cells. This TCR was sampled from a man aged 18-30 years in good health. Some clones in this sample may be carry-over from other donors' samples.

The CDR3 here is CASPKGGGGSYNEQFF. The CDR3 region has the DNA TGTGCCAGCCCCAAAGGGGGAGGAGGCTCCTACAATGAGCAGTTCTTC. The chain joins TRBV21-1 to TRBJ2-1; the D call TRBD2 from the table was never checked on the DNA. TRBV21-1 is given as a pseudogene. The CDR3 sequence is 16 residues long.